Given below is one T cell receptor (beta chain) in context. As originally analysed: Scientists estimated how many nucleated cells there were by amplifying reference gene primers. Produced via immunoSEQ multiplex PCR; TCRdb's table is partial and in-frame only. V and J calls and clone size follow that table, whereas D and trimming were derived from the DNA. The table has about 240,000 clones, 88% seen once. The entry originates in a study of blood T cell repertoires in COVID-19. Background on the study: Sites in the United States, Italy and Spain provided acute and convalescent COVID-19 samples. Sources were T cells, B-cell-depleted T cells, or PBMCs; the material itself was cDNA or gDNA.

CDR3 size: 15 residues. Germline lookup yields CDR1 LGHDT and CDR2 YNNKEL (reference sequence). The V segment lost 3 bases and the J segment 5 bases; nucleotides outside the gene matches: 7. Sequencing was performed on peripheral blood. The receptor was derived from a woman in her forties who had recovered from COVID-19. V is TRBV3-1 (or the pseudogene TRBV3-2) and J is TRBJ1-2; 9 bases are shared with TRBD1. CDR3 protein: CASSHPTGGRYGYTF. CDR3 in DNA: TGTGCCAGCAGCCACCCTACAGGGGGCAGATATGGCTACACCTTC.